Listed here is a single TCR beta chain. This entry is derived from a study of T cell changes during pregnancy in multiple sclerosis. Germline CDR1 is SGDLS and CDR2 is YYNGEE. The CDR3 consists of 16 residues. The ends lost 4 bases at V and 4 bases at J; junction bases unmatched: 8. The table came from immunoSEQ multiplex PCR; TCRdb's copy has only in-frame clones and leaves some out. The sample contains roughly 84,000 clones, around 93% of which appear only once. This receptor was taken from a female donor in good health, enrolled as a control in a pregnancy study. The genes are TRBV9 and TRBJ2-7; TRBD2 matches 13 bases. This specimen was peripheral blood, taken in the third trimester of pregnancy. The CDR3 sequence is CASSPRGLAGSYEQYF. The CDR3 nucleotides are TGTGCCAGCAGCCCCAGGGGACTAGCGGGATCGTACGAGCAGTACTTC.